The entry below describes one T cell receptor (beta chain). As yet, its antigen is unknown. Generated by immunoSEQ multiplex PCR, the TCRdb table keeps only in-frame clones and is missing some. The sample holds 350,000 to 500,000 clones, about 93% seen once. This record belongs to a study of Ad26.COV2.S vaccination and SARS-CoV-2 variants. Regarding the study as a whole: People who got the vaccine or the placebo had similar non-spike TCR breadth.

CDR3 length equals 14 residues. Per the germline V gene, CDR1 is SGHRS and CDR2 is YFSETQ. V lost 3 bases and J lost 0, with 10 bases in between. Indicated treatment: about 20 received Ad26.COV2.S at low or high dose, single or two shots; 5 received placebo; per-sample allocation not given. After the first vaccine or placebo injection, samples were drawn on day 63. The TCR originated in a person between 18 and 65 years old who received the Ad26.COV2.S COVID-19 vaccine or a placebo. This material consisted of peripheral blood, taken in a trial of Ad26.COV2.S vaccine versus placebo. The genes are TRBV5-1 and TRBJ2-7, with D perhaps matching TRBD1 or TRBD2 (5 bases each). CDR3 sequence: CASSSGANSYEQYF. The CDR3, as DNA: TGCGCCAGCAGCTCCGGGGCAAACTCCTACGAGCAGTACTTC.